The 10 T cell receptor beta chains presented below share a single source sample, sequenced in a study of cytomegalovirus exposure and HLA in healthy donors. The PCR contained 60 Vbeta and 13 Jbeta primers. Assay: immunoSEQ multiplex PCR; the TCRdb copy retains only in-frame clones and omits some. The sample gives 200,000 to 250,000 clones, around four fifths of which show up once; approximately 2.6% is in the top ten. Source material: PBMCs. These receptors came from a woman aged 60-70 years in good health and CMV-seropositive.

This chain uses TRBV6-1 with TRBJ1-2; 7 positions agree with TRBD1. CDR1 is MNHNS, CDR2 SASEGT, per germline. The CDR3 contains 14 residues. V lost 4 bases, J lost 2 bases, and 4 bases stayed unmatched. The CDR3 nucleotides are TGTGCCAGCAGTGCGGGGACAGCCAACTATGGCTACACCTTC. It translates to CASSAGTANYGYTF.

The chain joins TRBV28 to TRBJ1-2, with D hard to call. Germline assignment: CDR1 MDHEN and CDR2 SYDVKM. Trimming stripped 2 bases from V and 2 bases from J, with 6 bases between. The CDR3 loop spans 13 amino acids. The CDR3 reads CASSLKLNYGYTF. DNA of the CDR3: TGTGCCAGCAGTTTAAAGCTAAACTATGGCTACACCTTC.

The V and J genes are TRBV7-2 and TRBJ2-3, with TRBD1 identical over 7 bases. J gave up 4 bases and V 5 bases, and 9 bases lay outside the gene matches. The CDR3 spans 15 residues. The germline V gene encodes CDR1 SGHTA and CDR2 FQGNSA. CDR3 DNA sequence: TGTGCCAGCAGCATGAGACAGGGATATTCAGATACGCAGTATTTT. Translated: CASSMRQGYSDTQYF.

The V call is TRBV5-4, the J call TRBJ1-4; perhaps TRBD1 as D (5 bases). The V end lost 0 bases, the J end lost 8 bases, and 8 bases lay between the germline ends. Looked up from germline, CDR1 is SGHNT and CDR2 is YYREEE (reference sequence). The CDR3 covers 13 residues. CDR3 amino acids: CASSLAGGEKLFF. DNA for the CDR3: TGTGCCAGCAGCTTGGCCGGGGGGGAAAAACTGTTTTTT. The variable domain in full, with the rest retrieved from reference TRBV5-4 and TRBJ1-4, is ETGVTQSPTHLIKTRGQQVTLRCSSQSGHNTVSWYQQALGQGPQFIFQYYREEENGRGNFPPRFSGLQFPNYSSELNVNALELDDSALYLCASSLAGGEKLFFGSGTQLSVL.

V and J are TRBV30 and TRBJ1-5, with D uncertain. This CDR3 region has 12 residues. The V end lost 2 bases, the J end lost 2 bases, and 4 bases lay between the germline ends. Looked up from germline, CDR1 is GTSNPN and CDR2 is SVGIG (reference sequence). The CDR3, as DNA: TGTGCCTGGAGTCGCGGCAATCAGCCCCAGCATTTT. Encoded protein: CAWSRGNQPQHF.

The chain has TRBV19 and TRBJ2-5, with D unresolved. Trimming removed 2 bases at V and 5 bases at J, with 9 bases between. Germline assignment: CDR1 LNHDA and CDR2 SQIVND (reference sequence). CDR3 length equals 13 residues. The CDR3 DNA reads as TGTGCCAGTAGTATATTACAGAGTGAGACCCAGTACTTC. Residues: CASSILQSETQYF.

The chain recombines TRBV30 with TRBJ2-1; 7 bases fit TRBD2. V was pared by 7 bases and J by 4 bases, with 10 bases of the junction left unmatched. From germline, CDR1 is GTSNPN and CDR2 SVGIG (reference sequence). The CDR3 has 14 amino acids. CDR3 region: CASMGGGPYNEQFF. DNA for the CDR3: TGTGCCTCCATGGGGGGAGGGCCTTACAATGAGCAGTTCTTC.

This chain links TRBV15 with TRBJ1-4; tentatively, D is TRBD1 (6 bases). Per germline, CDR1 LNHNV and CDR2 YYDKDF (reference sequence). CDR3 length: 16 residues. Trimming pared 2 bases from V and 2 bases from J, leaving 12 bases between. In DNA form, the CDR3 reads TGTGCCACCAGCAGATATTCAGGGGTTACTAATGAAAAACTGTTTTTT. Protein: CATSRYSGVTNEKLFF.

The V call is TRBV19, the J call TRBJ1-4; tentative D call: TRBD1 (6 bases). The CDR3 totals 15 residues. The germline V gene has CDR1 LNHDA and CDR2 SQIVND (reference sequence). Trimming shortened V by 4 bases and J by 7 bases, and 16 bases separated the two germline ends. In DNA, the CDR3 is TGTGCCAGTAGTAATCGGGGCAGGGGAAGTGAAAAACTGTTTTTT. It encodes CASSNRGRGSEKLFF.

In this sample, this clone turned up a few times. This chain joins TRBV9 and TRBJ1-3; D possibly corresponds to TRBD1 (6 bases). The CDR3 is 15 amino acids. V lost 0 bases, J lost 4 bases, and 11 bases lay in between. CDR1 and CDR2 from the germline V gene are SGDLS and YYNGEE. This chain's CDR3 is CASSVGGGVGNTIYF. The DNA for the CDR3 is TGTGCCAGCAGCGTAGGAGGGGGAGTCGGAAACACCATATATTTT.